This T cell receptor (beta chain) was captured by sequencing in a study of PD-L1 blockade in urothelial cancer. Study at large: Dosed intravenously at 1,200 mg every 3 weeks, atezolizumab was initiated by patients in the mid-2010s. Of approximately 29 patients, approximately 23 were males with bladder-origin urothelial cancer. Once treatment had started, blood was analyzed at 3 weeks (second dose) and again at 6 weeks.

Produced via immunoSEQ multiplex PCR; TCRdb's table is partial and in-frame only. This sample has 50,000 or so clones; 70% to 80% occur once, and the top ten carry approximately 3.6%. Germline CDR1 and CDR2: LNHDA and SQIVND (reference sequence). Between the trimmed V and J ends, which lost 3 bases and 3 bases, there was a span of 10 bases. The CDR3 spans 14 residues. The chain is built from TRBV19 and TRBJ2-3, with TRBD2 as a possible D gene (5 bases). The source of this sequence is a man aged 70 or older with urothelial cancer. Source: PBMCs, taken around atezolizumab (anti-PD-L1) treatment. The CDR3: CASSMDWGTDTQYF. The CDR3 nucleotides are TGTGCCAGTAGTATGGACTGGGGAACAGATACGCAGTATTTT. The variable domain in full, with the rest retrieved from reference TRBV19 and TRBJ2-3, is DGGITQSPKYLFRKEGQNVTLSCEQNLNHDAMYWYRQDPGQGLRLIYYSQIVNDFQKGDIAEGYSVSREKKESFPLTVTSAQKNPTAFYLCASSMDWGTDTQYFGPGTRLTVL.